The 22 T cell receptor beta chains presented below share a single source sample, sequenced in a study of blood T cell repertoires in COVID-19. Profiling relied on immunoSEQ multiplex PCR, and the TCRdb table lists in-frame clones only, not all of them. The sample has around 80,000 clones, approximately 78% seen once. What was sequenced was peripheral blood. Every receptor here comes from a human donor in a cohort sampled during active COVID-19.

The chain couples TRBV30 to TRBJ2-6, with a possible D match to TRBD2 (5 bases). Trimming shortened V by 6 bases and J by 2 bases, and 8 bases separated the two germline ends. The CDR3 length is 13 residues. The germline CDR1 and CDR2 sequences are GTSNPN and SVGIG (reference sequence). Written as DNA, the CDR3 is TGTGCCTGCGAGGAGGCTGGGGCCAACGTCCTGACTTTC. It encodes CACEEAGANVLTF.

The chain has TRBV5-1 and TRBJ2-1, with TRBD1 matching over 9 bases. The CDR3 contains 15 residues. The germline CDR1 and CDR2 sequences are SGHRS and YFSETQ. The V segment lost 8 bases and the J segment 4 bases; nucleotides outside the gene matches: 10. CDR3 bases: TGCGCCAGTAGCGAGGGACAGGGATCTTACAATGAGCAGTTCTTC. Protein product: CASSEGQGSYNEQFF.

This clone turned up a few times. The chain uses TRBV19 and TRBJ1-1; D is perhaps TRBD1 (6 bases). Germline CDR1 LNHDA, CDR2 SQIVND (reference sequence). With 7 bases removed from V and 3 bases from J, the gap between germline ends came to 12 bases. The CDR3 contains 13 residues. CDR3 sequence reads: CASTRRGYTEAFF. CDR3 nucleotide sequence: TGTGCCAGTACCCGCAGGGGTTACACTGAAGCTTTCTTT. The whole variable domain, remainder taken from reference TRBV19 and TRBJ1-1, is DGGITQSPKYLFRKEGQNVTLSCEQNLNHDAMYWYRQDPGQGLRLIYYSQIVNDFQKGDIAEGYSVSREKKESFPLTVTSAQKNPTAFYLCASTRRGYTEAFFGQGTRLTVV.

The chain uses TRBV27 and TRBJ1-5; D possibly corresponds to TRBD1 (5 bases). Germline V gives CDR1 MNHEY, CDR2 SMNVEV (reference sequence). Between the trimmed V and J ends, which lost 2 bases and 0 bases, there was a span of 11 bases. This CDR3 region has 16 residues. DNA for the CDR3: TGTGCCAGCAGTTTACGGGGGACCTATAGCAATCAGCCCCAGCATTTT. As protein: CASSLRGTYSNQPQHF.

The chain links TRBV2 to TRBJ1-2; 11 bases are shared with TRBD1. V shed 3 bases and J 8 bases; nucleotides not matched to a gene: 2. The germline gives CDR1 SNHLY, CDR2 FYNNEI. This CDR3 has 13 residues. DNA of the CDR3: TGTGCCAGCAGTGATAGGACAGGGGGCGGCTACACCTTC. It specifies CASSDRTGGGYTF.

The CDR3 region is CASNRGGYEQYF. The CDR3 DNA is TGTGCCAGCAACCGGGGAGGTTACGAGCAGTACTTC. The V call is TRBV28, the J call TRBJ2-7; weak D call: TRBD2 (6 bases). Germline assignment: CDR1 MDHEN and CDR2 SYDVKM. CDR3 size: 12 residues. V lost 7 bases and J lost 4, with 11 bases in between.

The chain is built from TRBV10-1 and TRBJ2-3, with D maybe TRBD2 (5 bases). With 0 bases removed from V and 5 bases from J, the gap between germline ends came to 6 bases. Germline V gene lookup returns CDR1 WNHNN and CDR2 SYGVQD (reference sequence). The length of the CDR3 is 13 residues. CDR3 in DNA: TGCGCCAGCAGTGAGTCTGGAGGAGATACGCAGTATTTT. This encodes CASSESGGDTQYF.

The J gene is TRBJ1-2, the V gene TRBV4-1, with TRBD1 matching over 7 bases. Germline loops: CDR1 MGHRA, CDR2 YSYEKL. The CDR3 is 15 amino acids. The V and J ends lost 0 bases and 8 bases, in that order; junction bases with no gene match: 9. The CDR3 is CASSQEGHRGFGYTF. CDR3 in DNA: TGCGCCAGCAGCCAAGAAGGTCACAGGGGTTTCGGCTACACCTTC.

CDR3 in DNA: TGTGCCAGCAGCTTGCAGGGGACAAATTCACCCCTCCACTTT. It is translated as CASSLQGTNSPLHF. The chain recombines TRBV5-4 with TRBJ1-6; a possible D gene is TRBD1 (6 bases). The ends were cut back, 1 base at V and 7 bases at J, with 9 bases in the middle. There are 14 residues in the CDR3. Germline CDR1 reads SGHNT; CDR2 reads YYREEE (reference sequence). Complete variable domain (other parts from reference TRBV5-4 and TRBJ1-6): ETGVTQSPTHLIKTRGQQVTLRCSSQSGHNTVSWYQQALGQGPQFIFQYYREEENGRGNFPPRFSGLQFPNYSSELNVNALELDDSALYLCASSLQGTNSPLHFGNGTRLTVT.

This clone showed up just a few times. The rearrangement uses TRBV29-1 and TRBJ1-1; 7 bases align to TRBD1. The V and J ends lost 6 bases and 0 bases, in that order; junction bases with no gene match: 4. Germline CDR1 reads SQVTM; CDR2 reads ANQGSEA. The CDR3 has 13 residues. The CDR3 bases are TGCAGCGTCCCGGGACAGTTGAACACTGAAGCTTTCTTT. Its protein product is CSVPGQLNTEAFF.

The rearrangement uses TRBV3-1 (or the pseudogene TRBV3-2) and TRBJ1-4, with 9 bases lining up with TRBD1. The V and J ends lost 6 bases and 10 bases, in that order; junction bases with no gene match: 15. The germline V gene has CDR1 LGHDT and CDR2 YNNKEL (reference sequence). The CDR3 contains 16 residues. The CDR3 region is CASSIGTGTRGGKLFF. Written as DNA, the CDR3 is TGTGCCAGCAGTATAGGGACAGGGACTAGGGGTGGAAAACTGTTTTTT.

The chain couples TRBV5-1 to TRBJ1-1; maybe TRBD1 (6 bases). CDR1 and CDR2 from the germline V gene are SGHRS and YFSETQ. V lost 8 bases, J lost 2 bases, and 13 bases lay in between. The CDR3 is 13 residues long. The chain's CDR3 is CASRTDPNTEAFF. The CDR3 DNA reads as TGCGCCAGTCGGACAGACCCAAACACTGAAGCTTTCTTT.

The DNA of the CDR3 is TGCGCCAGCAGCTTGACAGGGGACAGAGGAAACACCATATATTTT. Protein sequence: CASSLTGDRGNTIYF. The chain carries TRBV5-1 and TRBJ1-3; 7 bases match TRBD1. Losses at the gene ends were 1 base for V and 4 bases for J; bases not matched to a gene: 5. Germline V CDR1 and CDR2: SGHRS, YFSETQ. CDR3 size: 15 residues.

The chain is built from TRBV5-1 and TRBJ2-1; TRBD2 is a possible D gene (5 bases). V lost 4 bases and J lost 3, with 11 bases in between. The CDR3 covers 14 residues. Germline lookup yields CDR1 SGHRS and CDR2 YFSETQ. Here the CDR3 DNA reads TGCGCCAGCAGCCCGGGCGCGGGCTACAATGAGCAGTTCTTC. Its translation: CASSPGAGYNEQFF.

This rearrangement joins TRBV6-6 to TRBJ1-2; 9 bases map to TRBD1. Per germline, CDR1 MNHNY and CDR2 SVGAGI (reference sequence). CDR3 length: 14 residues. V was pared by 6 bases and J by 3 bases, with 5 bases of the junction left unmatched. The CDR3 bases are TGTGCCAGCAGCTCTAGGGACAGGGACTATGGCTACACCTTC. This sequence encodes CASSSRDRDYGYTF.

V gene TRBV5-1 combines with J gene TRBJ2-5; the D gene is possibly TRBD2 (6 bases). The V gene lost 4 bases and the J gene lost 5 bases, with 21 bases spanning the gap. The length of the CDR3 is 16 residues. Germline loops: CDR1 SGHRS, CDR2 YFSETQ. CDR3 sequence reads: CASSPPAGGVRETQYF. The CDR3 nucleotides are TGCGCCAGCAGCCCCCCCGCCGGGGGAGTAAGGGAGACCCAGTACTTC.

V is TRBV4-1 and J is TRBJ1-2; D is perhaps TRBD1 (5 bases). The CDR3 spans 11 residues. V was clipped by 4 bases and J by 7 bases, with 7 bases between them. The V gene's germline CDR1 is MGHRA and CDR2 YSYEKL. The CDR3 is CASSRGGGYTF. In DNA form, the CDR3 reads TGCGCCAGCAGCCGGGGGGGTGGCTACACCTTC.

This clone was picked up a small number of times. The V gene is TRBV28, the J gene TRBJ1-1; D gene uncertain. This CDR3 is 11 amino acids long. Germline V gene sequence: CDR1 MDHEN, CDR2 SYDVKM. V was trimmed by 1 base and J by 7 bases, leaving 4 bases between them. For the CDR3, the DNA is TGTGCCAGCAGTTTATACGGTGAAGCTTTCTTT. It encodes CASSLYGEAFF.

The chain has TRBV3-1 (or the pseudogene TRBV3-2) and TRBJ2-1, with a weak D call TRBD2 (5 bases). Germline V gives CDR1 LGHDT, CDR2 YNNKEL (reference sequence). V shed 5 bases and J shed 10 bases, with 12 bases lying between them. CDR3 length equals 12 residues. The CDR3 DNA reads as TGTGCCAGCAGCTCTCTCGGGGTAGAGCAGTTCTTC. It translates to CASSSLGVEQFF.

The chain has TRBV2 and TRBJ2-1; 8 nucleotides align to TRBD2. V trimming: 7 bases; J trimming: 6 bases; junction bases outside the gene matches: 5. The CDR3 totals 13 residues. Germline CDR1 SNHLY, CDR2 FYNNEI. CDR3 loop: CASILAVANEQFF. The DNA for the CDR3 is TGTGCCAGCATACTAGCGGTGGCCAATGAGCAGTTCTTC.

The chain uses TRBV2 and TRBJ1-1; no clear D gene. The germline V gene encodes CDR1 SNHLY and CDR2 FYNNEI. Trimming stripped 3 bases from V and 4 bases from J, with 6 bases between. The CDR3 is 12 residues long. The CDR3 DNA follows: TGTGCCAGCAGTGATCTCAGCACTGAAGCTTTCTTT. This translates into CASSDLSTEAFF.

The rearrangement joins TRBV9 to TRBJ1-3; D call uncertain. Trimming removed 0 bases at V and 0 bases at J, with 7 bases between. The CDR3 sequence is 15 residues long. The germline V gene has CDR1 SGDLS and CDR2 YYNGEE. The CDR3 reads CASSVVESSGNTIYF. The CDR3 region has the DNA TGTGCCAGCAGCGTAGTAGAGAGCTCTGGAAACACCATATATTTT.